A single sample is the source of the 17 T cell receptor beta chains below, sequenced in a study of blood T cell repertoires in COVID-19. Repertoires were generated with immunoSEQ multiplex PCR, while TCRdb's copy carries only in-frame clones and drops some. The table records about 220,000 clones, approximately 78% of them present only once. Sequenced: peripheral blood. Every receptor here comes from a woman aged 65 to 85 with COVID-19, enrolled during active disease.

This sequence joins TRBV5-4 and TRBJ1-1, with TRBD1 matching 12 bases. Germline V gene data show CDR1 as SGHNT and CDR2 as YYREEE (reference sequence). The CDR3 runs to 17 residues. Trimming removed 0 bases from V and 0 bases from J; junction bases left unmatched: 3. CDR3 DNA sequence: TGTGCCAGCAGCTTGGCCGGGACAGGGGGCCTGAACACTGAAGCTTTCTTT. It codes for CASSLAGTGGLNTEAFF.

The rearrangement joins TRBV6-5 to TRBJ1-3; unclear D gene. CDR3 size: 14 residues. Germline V gene data show CDR1 as MNHEY and CDR2 as SVGAGI. V lost 6 bases to trimming and J lost 0 bases, with 9 bases between them. The CDR3 region is CASSPPSSGNTIYF. CDR3 DNA: TGTGCCAGCAGCCCCCCCAGCTCTGGAAACACCATATATTTT.

The V gene is TRBV20-1, the J gene TRBJ1-1, with 7 bases matching TRBD1. Germline assignment: CDR1 DFQATT and CDR2 SNEGSKA (reference sequence). The CDR3 has 11 amino acids. V was clipped by 5 bases and J by 8 bases; unmatched bases: 5. The CDR3 nucleotides are TGCAGTGCTGAGAGGGGGCAGGAAGCTTTCTTT. It translates to CSAERGQEAFF.

The genes are TRBV28 and TRBJ1-5, with D possibly matching TRBD1 (6 bases). This CDR3 is built from 14 residues. Germline V gives CDR1 MDHEN, CDR2 SYDVKM. V was shortened by 4 bases and J by 1 base, with 8 bases between the two germline ends. CDR3 coding DNA: TGTGCCAGCAGTTGGGGGCTGAGCAATCAGCCCCAGCATTTT. Translation gives CASSWGLSNQPQHF.

This chain uses TRBV30 with TRBJ1-5, with TRBD1 matching 7 bases. The CDR3 sequence is 14 residues long. The V segment lost 1 base and the J segment 6 bases; nucleotides outside the gene matches: 6. Germline V gene sequence: CDR1 GTSNPN, CDR2 SVGIG (reference sequence). The CDR3, as DNA: TGTGCCTGGAGTGACAGGGGACGGAGTCAGCCCCAGCATTTT. Translation gives CAWSDRGRSQPQHF.

The V call is TRBV28, the J call TRBJ1-2; D gene unclear. This CDR3 has 17 residues. V shed 5 bases and J shed 4 bases, with 23 bases lying between them. Per germline, CDR1 MDHEN and CDR2 SYDVKM. The DNA for the CDR3 is TGTGCCAGCAGTATAACCCAAGGGAGACCTCCGCTCTATGGCTACACCTTC. As protein: CASSITQGRPPLYGYTF.

This chain links TRBV7-9 with TRBJ2-7; 7 bases are shared with TRBD1. This CDR3 is 15 amino acids long. Germline V lookup: CDR1 SEHNR, CDR2 FQNEAQ (reference sequence). V shed 0 bases, J shed 3 bases, and the junction held 5 bases outside the gene matches. For the CDR3, the DNA is TGTGCCAGCAGCTTAGCGCGAGGACAGGTCTACGAGCAGTACTTC. Translation: CASSLARGQVYEQYF.

This clone was counted a few times. This sequence joins TRBV7-9 and TRBJ2-7; 7 bases align to TRBD2. V gave up 5 bases and J gave up 2 bases; unmatched junction bases: 12. CDR3 length: 16 residues. Germline CDR1 SEHNR, CDR2 FQNEAQ (reference sequence). The CDR3 sequence is CASSPTGGGETYEQYF. CDR3 coding DNA: TGTGCCAGCAGCCCGACGGGGGGAGGGGAAACCTACGAGCAGTACTTC.

This clone has just a few counts. The chain links TRBV6-5 to TRBJ2-4; possible D gene TRBD1, 6 bases. This CDR3 spans 14 amino acids. Germline assignment: CDR1 MNHEY and CDR2 SVGAGI. Trimming took off 0 bases at V and 5 bases at J, with 8 bases between the two ends. The CDR3 here is CASSYSNRENIQYF. CDR3 sequence (DNA): TGTGCCAGCAGTTACTCCAACAGGGAAAACATTCAGTACTTC.

Turning to this clone: Other DNA sequences in the sample encode the same CDR3. The chain uses TRBV18 and TRBJ2-3; TRBD2 matches 9 bases. The CDR3 loop spans 14 amino acids. The ends lost 4 bases at V and 2 bases at J; junction bases unmatched: 1. Per the germline V gene, CDR1 is KGHSH and CDR2 is LQKENI. CDR3 amino acids: CASSRTSATDTQYF. The CDR3 coding sequence is TGTGCCAGCTCACGGACTAGCGCCACAGATACGCAGTATTTT.

CDR3: CASIRGLAVYNEQFF. CDR3 bases: TGTGCCAGCATCCGGGGGTTAGCGGTCTACAATGAGCAGTTCTTC. The chain combines TRBV28 with TRBJ2-1, with D perhaps TRBD2 (6 bases). V was cut by 7 bases and J by 3 bases, with 16 bases left in between. Germline values: CDR1 MDHEN, CDR2 SYDVKM. This CDR3 has 15 residues.

This clone was counted a single time. V usage is TRBV6-2 or TRBV6-3 and J usage is TRBJ2-1; D might be TRBD1 (5 bases). CDR3 length: 16 amino acids. Germline-derived CDR1 and CDR2 are MNHEY and SVGEGT. V lost 4 bases and J 3 bases, leaving 16 bases between the germline ends. In DNA, the CDR3 is TGTGCCAGCAGTTCCGAAGCAGGGCTATTCTACAATGAGCAGTTCTTC. Translating it yields CASSSEAGLFYNEQFF.

The table lists this clone with a count of one. V and J are TRBV24-1 and TRBJ2-3, with 7 bases identical to TRBD1. In germline, CDR1 is KGHDR, CDR2 SFDVKD. The CDR3 length is 16 residues. The V gene end was trimmed by 3 bases and the J gene end by 2 bases; junction bases not matched to a gene: 7. The CDR3 loop reads CATSDRGQIITDTQYF. The CDR3 DNA is TGTGCCACCAGTGATCGGGGACAGATAATCACAGATACGCAGTATTTT.

Only one count was recorded for this clone. V and J are TRBV7-9 and TRBJ1-1, with D uncertain. V shed 5 bases and J shed 0 bases, with 10 bases lying between them. The CDR3 contains 14 residues. CDR1 and CDR2 from the germline V gene are SEHNR and FQNEAQ (reference sequence). The CDR3 loop reads CASSRGQMNTEAFF. CDR3 sequence (DNA): TGTGCCAGCAGCCGAGGCCAAATGAACACTGAAGCTTTCTTT.

The J gene is TRBJ2-7, the V gene TRBV2, with 7 bases matching TRBD1. The V gene's germline CDR1 is SNHLY and CDR2 FYNNEI. Trimming removed 8 bases from V and 2 bases from J; junction bases left unmatched: 15. The CDR3 is made up of 16 amino acids. The CDR3 loop reads CASSGPGQPLTYEQYF. The CDR3 DNA follows: TGTGCCAGCTCGGGCCCGGGACAGCCTTTGACCTACGAGCAGTACTTC.

V usage is TRBV28 and J usage is TRBJ1-2; D not certain. V lost 6 bases to trimming and J lost 4 bases, with 9 bases between them. Germline V gene lookup returns CDR1 MDHEN and CDR2 SYDVKM. The CDR3 consists of 12 residues. The CDR3 region is CASSPNRYGYTF. The CDR3 bases are TGTGCCAGCAGCCCTAACCGCTATGGCTACACCTTC.

This clone was seen many times. This chain joins TRBV7-9 and TRBJ2-3; D is perhaps TRBD1 (5 bases). Trimming pared 7 bases from V and 6 bases from J, leaving 23 bases between. Germline V lookup: CDR1 SEHNR, CDR2 FQNEAQ (reference sequence). This CDR3 has 16 residues. CDR3 residues: CASTIRADTVGDTQYF. The CDR3 bases are TGTGCCAGCACCATAAGGGCGGACACGGTTGGTGATACGCAGTATTTT.